This T cell receptor beta chain was retrieved from a study of T cell responses to AZD1222 COVID-19 vaccine. Germline CDR1 SGHRS, CDR2 YFSETQ. The CDR3 covers 15 residues. V was pared by 0 bases and J by 9 bases, with 6 bases of the junction left unmatched. The study's findings and limits: Just a handful of AZD1222 recipients tested seropositive at baseline. Females outnumbered males among donors, who were mostly white British; clonal diversity was possibly underestimated.

Regarding this clone: Its antigen remains unknown.

Using immunoSEQ multiplex PCR, the repertoire was profiled, and TCRdb retains in-frame clones only, with some absent. Of 88,000 or so clones in the sample, about 89% were seen once. Second doses that came at about 4 or about 12 weeks were put together. The TCR comes from an adult who received the AZD1222 COVID-19 vaccine. J is TRBJ1-6 and V is TRBV5-1, with 7 bases lining up with TRBD1. The sequencing here drew on peripheral blood, taken 28 days after the second AZD1222 dose. In DNA, the CDR3 is TGCGCCAGCAGCTTGGGGGACAGTTGGGGTTCACCCCTCCACTTT. Translating gives CASSLGDSWGSPLHF.